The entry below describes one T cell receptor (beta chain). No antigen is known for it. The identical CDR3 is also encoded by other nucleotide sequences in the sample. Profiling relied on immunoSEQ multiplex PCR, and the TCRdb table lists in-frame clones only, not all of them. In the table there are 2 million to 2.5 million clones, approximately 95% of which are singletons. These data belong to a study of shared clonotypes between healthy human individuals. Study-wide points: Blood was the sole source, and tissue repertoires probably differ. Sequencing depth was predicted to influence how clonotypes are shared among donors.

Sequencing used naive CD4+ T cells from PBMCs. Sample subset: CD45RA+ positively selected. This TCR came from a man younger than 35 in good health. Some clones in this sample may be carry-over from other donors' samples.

As DNA, the CDR3 is TGTGCCAGCACCTCCCGGGAGACCCAGTACTTC. Its translation: CASTSRETQYF. The rearrangement links TRBV6-5 to TRBJ2-5; D remains unclear. The CDR3 is 11 residues long. Germline-derived CDR1 and CDR2 are MNHEY and SVGAGI. The germline V and J ends were trimmed by 7 bases and 5 bases, with 8 bases remaining between them.